The 20 T cell receptor beta chains listed next were all sequenced from one sample in a study of control samples from healthy donors and cancer patients. Repertoires were generated with immunoSEQ multiplex PCR, while TCRdb's copy carries only in-frame clones and drops some. This sample has fewer than 200,000 clones; 85% to 95% occur once, and the top ten carry roughly 3.9%. The sequenced material came from blood. The receptors come from a woman aged 60-75 years in good health.

The chain carries TRBV15 and TRBJ1-3; tentatively, D is TRBD1 (6 bases). The length of the CDR3 is 16 residues. Germline V gene lookup returns CDR1 LNHNV and CDR2 YYDKDF (reference sequence). The V end was cut by 5 bases, the J end by 2 bases, with 16 bases between. CDR3 DNA: TGTGCCACCAGCGGGGGGGCAGGGTCCCCTGGAAACACCATATATTTT. Translated, it gives CATSGGAGSPGNTIYF. The full variable domain, in which reference TRBV15 and TRBJ1-3 provide the parts outside the CDR3, is DAMVIQNPRYQVTQFGKPVTLSCSQTLNHNVMYWYQQKSSQAPKLLFHYYDKDFNNEADTPDNFQSRRPNTSFCFLDIRSPGLGDTAMYLCATSGGAGSPGNTIYFGEGSWLTVV.

The rearrangement links TRBV7-2 to TRBJ1-2; D gene unclear. The CDR3 runs to 17 residues. The germline V and J ends were trimmed by 6 bases and 8 bases, with 28 bases remaining between them. The germline V gene has CDR1 SGHTA and CDR2 FQGNSA. The CDR3 coding sequence is TGTGCCAGCAGTTCCGACACTCTGGGTACTCTTACTTTCGGCTACACCTTC. Translated, it gives CASSSDTLGTLTFGYTF.

The rearrangement links TRBV5-6 to TRBJ1-5, with unresolved D. V shed 2 bases and J shed 1 base, with 7 bases lying between them. CDR3 size: 14 residues. Germline-derived CDR1 and CDR2 are SGHDT and YYEEEE. The CDR3 sequence: CASSFRESNQPQHF. For the CDR3, the DNA is TGTGCCAGCAGCTTTCGGGAGAGCAATCAGCCCCAGCATTTT.

The chain couples TRBV10-3 to TRBJ1-1, with TRBD1 matching over 7 bases. The V gene's germline CDR1 is ENHRY and CDR2 SYGVKD. The CDR3 loop spans 13 amino acids. The trim removed 6 bases at V and 6 bases at J, leaving 7 bases unmatched. The CDR3 nucleotides are TGTGCCATCAGCCTTACAGGGGACTCTGAAGCTTTCTTT. As protein: CAISLTGDSEAFF.

The chain uses TRBV27 and TRBJ2-7, with 8 bases matching TRBD1. V was clipped by 4 bases and J by 5 bases; unmatched bases: 7. The CDR3 totals 14 residues. Per germline, CDR1 MNHEY and CDR2 SMNVEV (reference sequence). The CDR3 here is CASSSNRDRNEQYF. Here the CDR3 DNA reads TGTGCCAGCAGTTCAAACCGGGACAGGAACGAGCAGTACTTC.

The chain uses TRBV29-1 and TRBJ1-2; a weak D match, TRBD1 (6 bases). Germline V gives CDR1 SQVTM, CDR2 ANQGSEA. The CDR3 is 13 residues long. V was shortened by 4 bases and J by 4 bases, with 13 bases between the two germline ends. The CDR3 sequence: CSVGEGQLYGYTF. The CDR3 nucleotides are TGCAGCGTTGGAGAGGGACAACTCTATGGCTACACCTTC.

The chain is built from TRBV14 and TRBJ2-3; 10 nucleotides line up with TRBD2. Germline trimming cut 2 bases from V and 4 bases from J; bases unmatched to any gene: 6. The CDR3 has 16 residues. Germline values: CDR1 SGHDN, CDR2 FVKESK. The CDR3 region has the DNA TGTGCCAGCAGCCAATTTAGCGGGGGGAATGCAGATACGCAGTATTTT. Protein sequence: CASSQFSGGNADTQYF.

The chain employs TRBV7-2 and TRBJ2-7, with D hard to call. V was trimmed by 0 bases and J by 0 bases, leaving 9 bases between them. The CDR3 has 15 amino acids. The germline V gene encodes CDR1 SGHTA and CDR2 FQGNSA. In DNA form, the CDR3 reads TGTGCCAGCAGCTTAGCGCAACACAGCTCCTACGAGCAGTACTTC. Its protein product is CASSLAQHSSYEQYF.

This clone turned up a few times. V usage is TRBV30 and J usage is TRBJ1-6, with 9 nucleotides matching TRBD1. Germline loops: CDR1 GTSNPN, CDR2 SVGIG (reference sequence). Trimming removed 1 base from V and 9 bases from J; junction bases left unmatched: 1. CDR3 length equals 13 residues. The CDR3 DNA is TGTGCCTGGAGTGGGGGACAGGGTTCACCCCTCCACTTT. It specifies CAWSGGQGSPLHF.

V usage is TRBV6-2 or TRBV6-3 and J usage is TRBJ1-2; D might be TRBD1 (5 bases). Germline CDR1 and CDR2: MNHEY and SVGEGT. Trimming took 6 bases from V and 6 from J, leaving 17 bases between them. The CDR3 length is 14 residues. CDR3 sequence: CASSSRAGINGYTF. Written as DNA, the CDR3 is TGTGCCAGCAGCTCACGGGCAGGGATCAATGGCTACACCTTC.

This chain joins TRBV7-9 and TRBJ2-5, with no clear D. Germline CDR1 SEHNR, CDR2 FQNEAQ (reference sequence). CDR3 length: 14 amino acids. Trimming shortened V by 6 bases and J by 5 bases, and 16 bases separated the two germline ends. The chain's CDR3 is CASRGRAAEETQYF. The CDR3 nucleotides are TGTGCCAGCAGGGGTAGGGCCGCCGAGGAGACCCAGTACTTC.

The chain combines TRBV6-5 with TRBJ1-2, with 8 positions matching TRBD1. This CDR3 is 14 amino acids long. Germline trimming cut 4 bases from V and 8 bases from J; bases unmatched to any gene: 9. Germline CDR1 MNHEY, CDR2 SVGAGI. The CDR3 bases are TGTGCCAGCAGTTGGCAGGGGGCAGGTTCGGGCTACACCTTC. Protein product: CASSWQGAGSGYTF.

The V gene is TRBV5-5, the J gene TRBJ1-2, with 11 bases matching TRBD1. This CDR3 is 13 amino acids long. Germline trimming cut 0 bases from V and 12 bases from J; bases unmatched to any gene: 4. CDR1 is SGHKS, CDR2 YYEKEE, per germline (reference sequence). The CDR3 protein is CASSLGPGQGDTF. CDR3 DNA sequence: TGTGCCAGCAGCTTGGGGCCGGGACAGGGGGACACCTTC.

The V call is TRBV11-3, the J call TRBJ1-2; D may be TRBD1 (6 bases). This CDR3 is built from 14 residues. Germline V gene lookup returns CDR1 SGHNT and CDR2 YENEEA. V was pared by 7 bases and J by 2 bases, with 14 bases between. The CDR3 protein is CASINRESNYGYTF. The CDR3 DNA follows: TGTGCCAGCATAAACAGGGAGTCCAACTATGGCTACACCTTC. The full variable domain, in which reference TRBV11-3 and TRBJ1-2 provide the parts outside the CDR3, is EAGVVQSPRYKIIEKKQPVAFWCNPISGHNTLYWYLQNLGQGPELLIRYENEEAVDDSQLPKDRFSAERLKGVDSTLKIQPAELGDSAVYLCASINRESNYGYTFGSGTRLTVV.

This chain joins TRBV19 and TRBJ1-3; the D gene is possibly TRBD1 (6 bases). The V and J ends lost 6 bases and 2 bases respectively, with 17 bases between them. CDR3 length equals 16 residues. CDR1 LNHDA and CDR2 SQIVND come from the germline V gene (reference sequence). The CDR3 spells CASRLGGGRTGNTIYF. CDR3 DNA sequence: TGTGCCAGTAGACTCGGCGGGGGGCGTACTGGAAACACCATATATTTT.

The V gene is TRBV18, the J gene TRBJ2-5; D possibly corresponds to TRBD2 (5 bases). From germline, CDR1 is KGHSH and CDR2 LQKENI. V was pared by 3 bases and J by 2 bases, with 7 bases between. CDR3 size: 13 residues. Here the CDR3 reads CASSPGEQETQYF. As DNA, the CDR3 is TGTGCCAGCTCACCCGGGGAACAAGAGACCCAGTACTTC.

The rearrangement uses TRBV2 and TRBJ2-2; maybe TRBD2 (5 bases). The CDR3 is 15 residues long. Germline V gene lookup returns CDR1 SNHLY and CDR2 FYNNEI. Trimming cost V 5 bases and J 4 bases, with 14 bases left between them. CDR3 loop: CASSQSGGGTGELFF. In nucleotides, the CDR3 is TGTGCCAGCAGTCAGTCAGGAGGCGGCACCGGGGAGCTGTTTTTT.

The rearrangement links TRBV4-3 to TRBJ1-4; 9 nucleotides match TRBD1. V was clipped by 6 bases and J by 8 bases; unmatched bases: 10. Germline CDR1 and CDR2: LGHNA and YSLEER. CDR3 length: 15 amino acids. The CDR3 region has the DNA TGCGCCAGCAGTAGTACAGGGGGCATAAGGGAAAAACTGTTTTTT. Translation: CASSSTGGIREKLFF.

The chain recombines TRBV6-5 with TRBJ2-1, with 9 nucleotides matching TRBD1. The CDR3 is 16 residues long. J lost 3 bases, V lost 4 bases, and 7 bases had no gene match. Germline CDR1 is MNHEY and CDR2 is SVGAGI. The CDR3 protein is CASSSGTGRFYNEQFF. In nucleotides, the CDR3 is TGTGCCAGCAGTTCGGGGACAGGGAGGTTCTACAATGAGCAGTTCTTC.

As to this clone: One end of the junction varies from germline; a read error may be responsible. This rearrangement joins TRBV28 to TRBJ2-2, with D hard to call. Germline V gene data show CDR1 as MDHEN and CDR2 as SYDVKM. This CDR3 has 12 amino acids. This CDR3 is CASQGNAGELFF. The CDR3 DNA follows: TGTGCCAGCCAAGGGAACGCCGGGGAGCTGTTTTTT.